The 27 T cell receptor beta chains listed next were all sequenced from one sample in a study of Ad26.COV2.S vaccination and SARS-CoV-2 variants. Produced via immunoSEQ multiplex PCR; TCRdb's table is partial and in-frame only. The sample holds about 480,000 clones, around 88% seen once. Treatment denoted: around 19 received Ad26.COV2.S at low or high dose, single or two shots; about five received placebo; per-sample allocation not given. Sample collection was performed on day 63 after the first vaccine or placebo injection. Sequencing was performed on peripheral blood, taken in a trial of Ad26.COV2.S vaccine versus placebo. The receptors stem from a person aged 18 to 59 who received the Ad26.COV2.S COVID-19 vaccine or a placebo.

The J gene is TRBJ2-6, the V gene TRBV27; D remains ambiguous. Trimming took off 2 bases at V and 2 bases at J, with 1 base between the two ends. This CDR3 has 13 amino acids. Germline CDR1 reads MNHEY; CDR2 reads SMNVEV (reference sequence). The CDR3 DNA is TGTGCCAGCAGTTTAGCTGGGGCCAACGTCCTGACTTTC. Amino acid sequence: CASSLAGANVLTF.

This rearrangement joins TRBV7-2 to TRBJ2-2; a weak D match, TRBD1 (6 bases). This CDR3 is built from 17 residues. Germline V gene sequence: CDR1 SGHTA, CDR2 FQGNSA. V lost 1 base and J 4 bases, leaving 16 bases between the germline ends. For the CDR3, the DNA is TGTGCCAGCAGCTTAGTGGGCAGGGGACGTACCACCGGGGAGCTGTTTTTT. This encodes CASSLVGRGRTTGELFF.

V and J are TRBV3-1 (or the pseudogene TRBV3-2) and TRBJ2-1; 13 nucleotides line up with TRBD2. V shed 4 bases, J shed 7 bases, and the junction held 4 bases outside the gene matches. Germline values: CDR1 LGHDT, CDR2 YNNKEL (reference sequence). This CDR3 comprises 15 residues. This CDR3 reads CASSPLTSGRNEQFF. DNA for the CDR3: TGTGCCAGCAGCCCCCTGACTAGCGGGAGGAATGAGCAGTTCTTC.

The V gene is TRBV11-3, the J gene TRBJ2-5; no definite D call. Trimming removed 5 bases from V and 5 bases from J, with 12 bases in between. The CDR3 sequence is 13 residues long. Per the germline V gene, CDR1 is SGHNT and CDR2 is YENEEA. CDR3 protein: CASSPTYGETQYF. The CDR3 DNA reads as TGTGCCAGCAGCCCTACGTACGGCGAGACCCAGTACTTC.

This chain uses TRBV5-6 with TRBJ1-4; 9 positions match TRBD1. The CDR3 length is 15 residues. Germline V gene lookup returns CDR1 SGHDT and CDR2 YYEEEE. The J segment lost 8 bases and the V segment lost 4 bases, leaving 9 bases of the junction unmatched. In DNA form, the CDR3 reads TGTGCCAGCAGCCCATCCGGGACAGGGCTCGAAAAACTGTTTTTT. It codes for CASSPSGTGLEKLFF. The full variable domain, with the rest looked up from reference TRBV5-6 and TRBJ1-4, is DAGVTQSPTHLIKTRGQQVTLRCSPKSGHDTVSWYQQALGQGPQFIFQYYEEEERQRGNFPDRFSGHQFPNYSSELNVNALLLGDSALYLCASSPSGTGLEKLFFGSGTQLSVL.

The gene calls are TRBV28 and TRBJ2-1; no definite D call. The CDR3 sequence is 11 residues long. V lost 3 bases and J 10 bases, leaving 7 bases between the germline ends. Germline loops: CDR1 MDHEN, CDR2 SYDVKM. CDR3 residues: CASSLKREQFF. The CDR3, as DNA: TGTGCCAGCAGTTTGAAACGGGAGCAGTTCTTC.

This chain's CDR3 is CASIPSWGSLNEQFF. The CDR3 DNA follows: TGTGCCAGTATTCCCAGCTGGGGCTCTCTCAATGAGCAGTTCTTC. The chain uses TRBV19 and TRBJ2-1; D may be TRBD1 (5 bases). Germline-derived CDR1 and CDR2 are LNHDA and SQIVND (reference sequence). The V and J ends lost 7 bases and 6 bases respectively, with 19 bases between them. The CDR3 runs to 15 residues.

The rearrangement joins TRBV7-8 to TRBJ2-3; D is possibly TRBD2 (6 bases). Looked up from germline, CDR1 is SGHVS and CDR2 is FQNEAQ. Trimming removed 1 base at V and 2 bases at J, with 13 bases between. The CDR3 is 16 amino acids. For the CDR3, the DNA is TGTGCCAGCAGCTTAGATGGGGGGTCTATCACAGATACGCAGTATTTT. This translates into CASSLDGGSITDTQYF.

The chain joins TRBV30 to TRBJ1-5, with D unclear. The germline gives CDR1 GTSNPN, CDR2 SVGIG (reference sequence). Trimming took 2 bases from V and 6 from J, leaving 11 bases between them. The CDR3 extends over 13 amino acids. CDR3 region: CAWSSPGIQPQHF. For the CDR3, the DNA is TGTGCCTGGAGTTCGCCGGGAATTCAGCCCCAGCATTTT.

Here the CDR3 reads CASSLPGNNEQFF. The CDR3 coding sequence is TGCGCCAGCAGCTTACCGGGTAACAATGAGCAGTTCTTC. The rearrangement uses TRBV5-1 and TRBJ2-1; D remains ambiguous. This CDR3 comprises 13 residues. Trimming shortened V by 2 bases and J by 5 bases, and 8 bases separated the two germline ends. Germline V gene lookup returns CDR1 SGHRS and CDR2 YFSETQ.

The rearrangement joins TRBV9 to TRBJ2-1; 8 bases agree with TRBD2. CDR3 length: 14 amino acids. With V trimmed by 4 bases and J by 7 bases, 7 bases remained unmatched. Germline V gene sequence: CDR1 SGDLS, CDR2 YYNGEE. In DNA, the CDR3 is TGTGCCAGCAGCACCAGACTAGCGTGGAATGAGCAGTTCTTC. Translating gives CASSTRLAWNEQFF.

Comments on this clone: This same CDR3 is encoded by further DNA sequences in the sample. The CDR3 nucleotides read TGTGCCAGCAGAAGCGCGAGCTCCTACAATGAGCAGTTCTTC. Its translation is CASRSASSYNEQFF. The rearrangement joins TRBV28 to TRBJ2-1; D is undetermined. The CDR3 loop spans 14 amino acids. Trimming removed 6 bases from V and 0 bases from J, with 9 bases in between. Germline CDR1 is MDHEN and CDR2 is SYDVKM.

The chain joins TRBV6-1 to TRBJ1-2; 9 nucleotides match TRBD1. V dropped 6 bases and J dropped 7; count of bases not matched to a gene: 9. The CDR3 has 14 residues. The germline CDR1 and CDR2 sequences are MNHNS and SASEGT. The CDR3 DNA follows: TGTGCCAGCAGACCTAACAGGGGGCTGGGTGGCTACACCTTC. It encodes CASRPNRGLGGYTF.

This chain joins TRBV27 and TRBJ2-7; no clear D gene. V was trimmed by 3 bases and J by 0 bases, leaving 18 bases between them. The CDR3 extends over 17 amino acids. Germline V CDR1 and CDR2: MNHEY, SMNVEV (reference sequence). The CDR3 DNA reads TGTGCCAGCAGTTTTGCTGGGTGGGGATCCCGCTCCTACGAGCAGTACTTC. Amino acid sequence: CASSFAGWGSRSYEQYF.

V usage is TRBV7-2 and J usage is TRBJ1-5; D perhaps matches TRBD1 (5 bases). CDR3 length: 17 amino acids. CDR1 is SGHTA, CDR2 FQGNSA, per germline. The V end was cut by 11 bases, the J end by 6 bases, with 29 bases between. CDR3 amino acids: CAYRREEARSGRQPQHF. The CDR3 nucleotides read TGTGCCTACCGCAGGGAGGAGGCAAGGTCAGGACGTCAGCCCCAGCATTTT. Filled out from reference TRBV7-2 and TRBJ1-5, the complete variable domain reads GAGVSQSPSNKVTEKGKDVELRCDPISGHTALYWYRQSLGQGLEFLIYFQGNSAPDKSGLPSDRFSAERTGGSVSTLTIQRTQQEDSAVYLCAYRREEARSGRQPQHFGDGTRLSIL.

The sample holds one count of this clone. The rearrangement joins TRBV30 to TRBJ2-3; 13 bases agree with TRBD2. Trimming took 1 base from V and 5 from J; bases not matched to a gene: 6. Germline V gene sequence: CDR1 GTSNPN, CDR2 SVGIG (reference sequence). There are 16 residues in the CDR3. The CDR3 is CAWSAGLAGVRDTQYF. The CDR3 DNA reads as TGTGCCTGGAGTGCAGGACTAGCGGGAGTACGAGATACGCAGTATTTT.

The genes are TRBV7-2 and TRBJ1-1, with 8 bases matching TRBD1. From germline, CDR1 is SGHTA and CDR2 FQGNSA. The J segment lost 4 bases and the V segment lost 4 bases, leaving 8 bases of the junction unmatched. The CDR3 loop spans 15 amino acids. CDR3 nucleotide sequence: TGTGCCAGCAGCTCACCCAGGGGGCGCGTCACTGAAGCTTTCTTT. Its translation: CASSSPRGRVTEAFF.

This chain joins TRBV5-4 and TRBJ1-1; 7 nucleotides match TRBD1. V shed 1 base and J 5 bases; nucleotides not matched to a gene: 2. CDR1 and CDR2 (germline): SGHNT, YYREEE (reference sequence). This CDR3 has 13 residues. In nucleotides, the CDR3 is TGTGCCAGCAGCTTGATGACAGGGACTGAAGCTTTCTTT. Translation gives CASSLMTGTEAFF.

The chain has TRBV11-2 and TRBJ2-7; D gene uncertain. V lost 0 bases, J lost 5 bases, and 11 bases lay in between. This CDR3 has 14 amino acids. From germline, CDR1 is SGHAT and CDR2 FQNNGV. CDR3 DNA: TGTGCCAGCAGCTTAGAATCGGCCCGTCACGAGCAGTACTTC. This sequence encodes CASSLESARHEQYF.

The chain employs TRBV2 and TRBJ1-2; the match to TRBD1 covers 7 bases. Germline loops: CDR1 SNHLY, CDR2 FYNNEI. V lost 9 bases to trimming and J lost 6 bases; unmatched junction nucleotides: 10. This CDR3 is built from 13 residues. The CDR3 DNA is TGTGCCAGTTCGTCAGGGGGAAGTAATGGCTACACCTTC. Protein sequence: CASSSGGSNGYTF.

The chain links TRBV24-1 to TRBJ2-3, with 7 bases matching TRBD1. Germline V gene sequence: CDR1 KGHDR, CDR2 SFDVKD. The CDR3 is 21 amino acids. Trimming took 10 bases from V and 1 from J; bases not matched to a gene: 28. The CDR3 coding sequence is TGTGCCACGAGGTCACTGAGACAGGGCTTTCCGCACCAATCGGGCACAGATACGCAGTATTTT. Translating gives CATRSLRQGFPHQSGTDTQYF.

The rearrangement links TRBV30 to TRBJ2-7; 9 bases fit TRBD2. The CDR3 loop spans 16 amino acids. Germline trimming cut 0 bases from V and 9 bases from J; bases unmatched to any gene: 15. Germline loops: CDR1 GTSNPN, CDR2 SVGIG (reference sequence). The CDR3: CAWSVPGASGNRVQYF. CDR3 in DNA: TGTGCCTGGAGTGTACCCGGGGCTAGCGGGAATCGAGTGCAGTACTTC.

The genes are TRBV3-1 (or the pseudogene TRBV3-2) and TRBJ2-4; D unresolved. Germline CDR1 reads LGHDT; CDR2 reads YNNKEL (reference sequence). This CDR3 contains 15 residues. V lost 7 bases and J 0 bases, leaving 13 bases between the germline ends. The CDR3 DNA reads as TGTGCCAGCAACCCTGGGATACTAGCCAAAAACATTCAGTACTTC. Its protein product is CASNPGILAKNIQYF.

This rearrangement joins TRBV7-6 to TRBJ1-2; 12 positions match TRBD1. The CDR3 loop spans 18 amino acids. Germline V gene data show CDR1 as SGHVS and CDR2 as FNYEAQ. V trimming: 5 bases; J trimming: 8 bases; junction bases outside the gene matches: 18. The CDR3, as DNA: TGTGCCAGCAGCCCCTTCACGATAGGGACAGGGGGCCGGGTAGGCTACACCTTC. This translates into CASSPFTIGTGGRVGYTF.

This sequence joins TRBV28 and TRBJ2-1; tentatively, D is TRBD2 (5 bases). The CDR3 spans 14 residues. Germline assignment: CDR1 MDHEN and CDR2 SYDVKM. Deletions cut 2 bases from V and 8 bases from J, with 13 bases between. CDR3 DNA sequence: TGTGCCAGCAGTTTACCGACGTCCGGGGATGAGCAGTTCTTC. Protein: CASSLPTSGDEQFF.

This clone was found once. The genes are TRBV3-1 (or the pseudogene TRBV3-2) and TRBJ2-1; TRBD1 agrees at 9 bases. The CDR3 length is 16 residues. The V gene's germline CDR1 is LGHDT and CDR2 YNNKEL (reference sequence). The trim removed 3 bases at V and 12 bases at J, leaving 15 bases unmatched. In DNA, the CDR3 is TGTGCCAGCAGCCATAGGGGACAGGGTCGGTTCAAAGGGCAGTTCTTC. It encodes CASSHRGQGRFKGQFF.

V gene TRBV11-3 combines with J gene TRBJ2-1, with 7 bases matching TRBD2. The CDR3 contains 15 residues. Per the germline V gene, CDR1 is SGHNT and CDR2 is YENEEA. V was pared by 1 base and J by 8 bases, with 8 bases of the junction left unmatched. The chain's CDR3 is CASSLGAGVLDEQFF. CDR3 DNA: TGTGCCAGCAGCTTAGGGGCGGGAGTACTGGATGAGCAGTTCTTC.